This T cell receptor (beta chain) was retrieved from a study of early T cells in non-severe SARS-CoV-2 infection. For the study at large: Chains stayed unpaired after sequencing of bulk RNA from unsorted whole blood.

The CDR3 runs to 10 residues. The V gene lost 6 bases and the J gene lost 10 bases, with 10 bases spanning the gap. CDR1 and CDR2 from the germline V gene are DFQATT and SNEGSKA (reference sequence). Attachment of unique molecular identifiers was made to individual cDNA molecules. TCRdb independently ran MiXCR on the 5' RACE reads; one entry per CDR3 protein. The sample records 75,000 to 100,000 distinct CDR3 sequences, around 14% being singletons. This clonotype has a handful of counts. Its cognate antigen is unknown. Regarding the study as a whole: VDJdb matching favored anti-spike CD8 responses, missing private and CD4 specificities.

The gene calls are TRBV20-1 and TRBJ2-4; no firm D call. The receptor was derived from an adult who was a healthcare worker with PCR-confirmed SARS-CoV-2 infection or an uninfected control (not recorded which). What was sequenced was whole blood. The CDR3 bases are TGCAGTGCCAACGCGCTTATTCAGTACTTC. Its translation: CSANALIQYF.